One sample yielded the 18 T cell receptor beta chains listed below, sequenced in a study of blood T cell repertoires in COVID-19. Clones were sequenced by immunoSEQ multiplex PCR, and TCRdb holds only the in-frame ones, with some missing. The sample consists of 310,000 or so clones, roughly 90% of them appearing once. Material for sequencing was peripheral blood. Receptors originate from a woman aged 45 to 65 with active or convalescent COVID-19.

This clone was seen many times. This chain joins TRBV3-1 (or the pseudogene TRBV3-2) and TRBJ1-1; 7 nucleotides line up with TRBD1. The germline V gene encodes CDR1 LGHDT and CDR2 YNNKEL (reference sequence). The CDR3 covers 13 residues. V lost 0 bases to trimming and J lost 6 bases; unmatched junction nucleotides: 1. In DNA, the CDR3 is TGTGCCAGCAGCCAAGATGACAGGGCTGAAGCTTTCTTT. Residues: CASSQDDRAEAFF.

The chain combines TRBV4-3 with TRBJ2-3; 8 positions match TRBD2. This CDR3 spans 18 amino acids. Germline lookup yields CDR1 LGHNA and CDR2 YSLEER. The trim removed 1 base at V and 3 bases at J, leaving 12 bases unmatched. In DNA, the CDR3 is TGCGCCAGCAGCCAAGTTCGATTAGGGCTAGCGGGTACAGATACGCAGTATTTT. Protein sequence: CASSQVRLGLAGTDTQYF.

CDR3 bases: TGTGCCAGCAGCCTCAGATCCGGGACTAGCGGGGGGGGAGAGACCCAGTACTTC. Protein sequence: CASSLRSGTSGGGETQYF. The chain uses TRBV7-8 and TRBJ2-5; TRBD2 aligns across 16 bases. Per the germline V gene, CDR1 is SGHVS and CDR2 is FQNEAQ. The length of the CDR3 is 18 residues. Trimming took 5 bases from V and 4 from J; bases not matched to a gene: 10. The full variable domain, in which reference TRBV7-8 and TRBJ2-5 provide the parts outside the CDR3, is GAGVSQSPRYKVAKRGQDVALRCDPISGHVSLFWYQQALGQGPEFLTYFQNEAQLDKSGLPSDRFFAERPEGSVSTLKIQRTQQEDSAVYLCASSLRSGTSGGGETQYFGPGTRLLVL.

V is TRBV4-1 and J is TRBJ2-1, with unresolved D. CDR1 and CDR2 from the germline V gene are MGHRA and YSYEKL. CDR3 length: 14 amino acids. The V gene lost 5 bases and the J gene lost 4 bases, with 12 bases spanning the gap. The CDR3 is CASSVYTVYNEQFF. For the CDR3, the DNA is TGCGCCAGCAGCGTTTATACGGTATACAATGAGCAGTTCTTC.

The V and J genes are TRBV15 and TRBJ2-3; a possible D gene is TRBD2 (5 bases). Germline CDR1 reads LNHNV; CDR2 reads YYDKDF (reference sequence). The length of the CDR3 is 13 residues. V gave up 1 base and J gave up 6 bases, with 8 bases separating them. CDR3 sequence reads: CATSRAGTDTQYF. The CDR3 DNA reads TGTGCCACCAGCAGAGCGGGAACTGATACGCAGTATTTT.

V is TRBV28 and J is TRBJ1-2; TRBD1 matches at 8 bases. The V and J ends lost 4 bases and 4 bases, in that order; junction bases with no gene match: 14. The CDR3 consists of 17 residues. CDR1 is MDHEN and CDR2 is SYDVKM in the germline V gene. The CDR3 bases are TGTGCCAGCAGTTCACCAAGGACAGGGACTTTGAGCTATGGCTACACCTTC. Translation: CASSSPRTGTLSYGYTF.

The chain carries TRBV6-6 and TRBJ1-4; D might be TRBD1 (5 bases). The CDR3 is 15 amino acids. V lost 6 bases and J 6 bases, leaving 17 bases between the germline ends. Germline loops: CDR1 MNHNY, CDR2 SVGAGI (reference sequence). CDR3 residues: CASRLGGGTHEKLFF. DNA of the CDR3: TGTGCCAGCAGGCTAGGAGGCGGGACCCATGAAAAACTGTTTTTT.

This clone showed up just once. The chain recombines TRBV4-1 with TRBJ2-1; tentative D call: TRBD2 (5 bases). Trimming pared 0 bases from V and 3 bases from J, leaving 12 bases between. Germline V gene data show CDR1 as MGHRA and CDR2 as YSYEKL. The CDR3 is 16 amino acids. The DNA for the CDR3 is TGCGCCAGCAGCCAAGATCAGCCTAGCTACTACAATGAGCAGTTCTTC. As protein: CASSQDQPSYYNEQFF.

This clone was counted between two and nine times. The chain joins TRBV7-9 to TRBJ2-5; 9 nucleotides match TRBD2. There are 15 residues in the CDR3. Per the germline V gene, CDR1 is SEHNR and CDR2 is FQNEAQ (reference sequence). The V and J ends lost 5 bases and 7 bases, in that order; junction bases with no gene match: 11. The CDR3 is CASSGDGSGGGTQYF. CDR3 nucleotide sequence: TGTGCCAGCAGCGGAGATGGTAGCGGGGGAGGGACCCAGTACTTC.

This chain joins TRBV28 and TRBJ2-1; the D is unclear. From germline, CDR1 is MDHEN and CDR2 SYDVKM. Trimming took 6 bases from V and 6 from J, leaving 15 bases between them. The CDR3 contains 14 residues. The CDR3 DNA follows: TGTGCCAGCAGATGGGCCTCCTTGGGCAATGAGCAGTTCTTC. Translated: CASRWASLGNEQFF.

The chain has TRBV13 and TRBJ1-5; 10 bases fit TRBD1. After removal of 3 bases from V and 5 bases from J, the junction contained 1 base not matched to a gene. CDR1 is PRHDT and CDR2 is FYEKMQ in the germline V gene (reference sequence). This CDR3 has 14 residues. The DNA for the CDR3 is TGTGCCAGCAGCTTTGGGACAGGGGATCAGCCCCAGCATTTT. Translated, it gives CASSFGTGDQPQHF.

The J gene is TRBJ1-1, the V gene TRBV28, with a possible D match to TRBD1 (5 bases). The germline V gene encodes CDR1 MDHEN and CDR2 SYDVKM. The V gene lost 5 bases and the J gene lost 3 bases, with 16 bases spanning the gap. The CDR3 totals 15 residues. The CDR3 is CASSPGGALYTEAFF. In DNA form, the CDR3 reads TGTGCCAGCAGTCCTGGAGGGGCCCTGTACACTGAAGCTTTCTTT.

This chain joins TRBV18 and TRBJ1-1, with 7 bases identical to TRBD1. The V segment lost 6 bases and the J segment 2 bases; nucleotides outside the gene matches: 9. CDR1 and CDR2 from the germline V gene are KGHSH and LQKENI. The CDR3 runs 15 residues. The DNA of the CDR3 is TGTGCCAGCTCTGAGACAGGGAGCCGAAACACTGAAGCTTTCTTT. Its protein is CASSETGSRNTEAFF.

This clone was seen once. The CDR3 is CASSSTGNDAEAFF. DNA for the CDR3: TGTGCCAGCAGTTCGACAGGGAATGACGCTGAAGCTTTCTTT. This chain joins TRBV27 and TRBJ1-1, with 7 bases that match TRBD1. CDR3 size: 14 residues. The V segment lost 4 bases and the J segment 6 bases; nucleotides outside the gene matches: 8. Per the germline V gene, CDR1 is MNHEY and CDR2 is SMNVEV (reference sequence).

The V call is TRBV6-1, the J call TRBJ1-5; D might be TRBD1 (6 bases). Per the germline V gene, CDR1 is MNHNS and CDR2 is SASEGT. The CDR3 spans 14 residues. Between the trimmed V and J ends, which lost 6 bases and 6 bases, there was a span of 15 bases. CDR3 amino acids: CASRIRDISQPQHF. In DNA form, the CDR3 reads TGTGCCAGCAGGATTAGGGACATCAGTCAGCCCCAGCATTTT.

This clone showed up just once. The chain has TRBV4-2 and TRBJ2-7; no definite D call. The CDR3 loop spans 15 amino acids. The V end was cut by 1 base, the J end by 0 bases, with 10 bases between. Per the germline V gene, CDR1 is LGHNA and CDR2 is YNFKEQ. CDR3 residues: CASSQGSEISYEQYF. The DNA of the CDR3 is TGTGCCAGCAGCCAAGGAAGCGAGATCTCCTACGAGCAGTACTTC.

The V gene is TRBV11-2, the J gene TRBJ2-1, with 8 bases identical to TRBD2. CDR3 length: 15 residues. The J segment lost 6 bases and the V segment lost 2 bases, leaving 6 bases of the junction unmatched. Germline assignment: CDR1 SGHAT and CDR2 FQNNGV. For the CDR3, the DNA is TGTGCCAGCAGCTTATCTGGGACTAGTGGCAATGAGCAGTTCTTC. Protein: CASSLSGTSGNEQFF.

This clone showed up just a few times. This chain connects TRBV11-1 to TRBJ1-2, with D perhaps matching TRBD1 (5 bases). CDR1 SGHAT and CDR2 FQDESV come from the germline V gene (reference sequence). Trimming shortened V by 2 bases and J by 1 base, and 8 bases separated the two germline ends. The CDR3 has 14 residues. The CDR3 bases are TGTGCCAGCAGCTTATCAGGGATTAACTATGGCTACACCTTC. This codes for CASSLSGINYGYTF.